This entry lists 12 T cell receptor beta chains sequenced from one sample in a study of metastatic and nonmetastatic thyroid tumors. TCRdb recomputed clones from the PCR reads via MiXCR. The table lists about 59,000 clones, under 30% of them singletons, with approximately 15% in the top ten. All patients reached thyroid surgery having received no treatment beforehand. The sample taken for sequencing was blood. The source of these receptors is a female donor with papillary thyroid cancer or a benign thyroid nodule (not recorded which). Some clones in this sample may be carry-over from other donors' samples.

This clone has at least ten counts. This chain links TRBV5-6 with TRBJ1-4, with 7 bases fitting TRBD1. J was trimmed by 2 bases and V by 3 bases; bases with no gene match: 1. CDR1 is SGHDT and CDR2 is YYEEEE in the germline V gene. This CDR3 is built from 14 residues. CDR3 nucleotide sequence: TGTGCCAGCAGCTCGGGACAGACTAATGAAAAACTGTTTTTT. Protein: CASSSGQTNEKLFF.

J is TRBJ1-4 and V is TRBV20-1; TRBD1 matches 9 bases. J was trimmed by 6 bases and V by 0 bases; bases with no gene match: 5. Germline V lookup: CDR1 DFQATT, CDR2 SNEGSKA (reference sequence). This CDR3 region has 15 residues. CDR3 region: CSARDQGQGYEKLFF. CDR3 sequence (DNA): TGCAGTGCTAGAGATCAGGGACAGGGTTATGAAAAACTGTTTTTT.

The CDR3 DNA reads TGTGCCAGCAGCTTAAGCCAGAACAATGAGCAGTTCTTC. Its protein product is CASSLSQNNEQFF. The chain employs TRBV11-2 and TRBJ2-1, with D unresolved. The CDR3 contains 13 residues. Germline CDR1 reads SGHAT; CDR2 reads FQNNGV. Trimming pared 2 bases from V and 5 bases from J, leaving 7 bases between.

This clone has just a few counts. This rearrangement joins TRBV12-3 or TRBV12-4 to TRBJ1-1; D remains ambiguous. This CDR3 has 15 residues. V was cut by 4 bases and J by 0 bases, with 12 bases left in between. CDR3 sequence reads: CASSYRRELNTEAFF. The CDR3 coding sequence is TGTGCCAGCAGTTACCGTCGGGAGCTGAACACTGAAGCTTTCTTT.

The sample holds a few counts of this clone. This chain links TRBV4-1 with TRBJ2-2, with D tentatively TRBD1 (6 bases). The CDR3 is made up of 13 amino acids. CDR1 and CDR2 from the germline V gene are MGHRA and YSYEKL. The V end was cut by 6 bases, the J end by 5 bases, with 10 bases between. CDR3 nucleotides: TGCGCCAGCAGATCAGGGGTTACCGGGGAGCTGTTTTTT. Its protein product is CASRSGVTGELFF.

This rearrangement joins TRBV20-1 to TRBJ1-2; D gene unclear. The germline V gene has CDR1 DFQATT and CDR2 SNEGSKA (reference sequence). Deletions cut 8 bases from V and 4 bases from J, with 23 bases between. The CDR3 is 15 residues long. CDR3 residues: CSTQHRRTASYGYTF. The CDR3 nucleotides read TGCAGTACCCAGCACAGACGGACGGCCTCCTATGGCTACACCTTC.

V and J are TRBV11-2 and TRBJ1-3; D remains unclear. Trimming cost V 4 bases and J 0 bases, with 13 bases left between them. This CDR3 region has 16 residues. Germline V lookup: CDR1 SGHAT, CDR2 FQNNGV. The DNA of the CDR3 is TGTGCCAGCAGCTCGTACACACCCGACTCTGGAAACACCATATATTTT. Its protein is CASSSYTPDSGNTIYF.

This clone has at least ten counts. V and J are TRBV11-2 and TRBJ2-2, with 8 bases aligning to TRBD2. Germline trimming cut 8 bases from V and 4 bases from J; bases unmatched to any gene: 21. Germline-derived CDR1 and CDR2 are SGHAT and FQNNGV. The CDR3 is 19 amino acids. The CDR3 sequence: CASLSRGGLMNLATGELFF. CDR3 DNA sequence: TGTGCCAGCTTATCCCGGGGGGGGTTAATGAATTTGGCCACCGGGGAGCTGTTTTTT.

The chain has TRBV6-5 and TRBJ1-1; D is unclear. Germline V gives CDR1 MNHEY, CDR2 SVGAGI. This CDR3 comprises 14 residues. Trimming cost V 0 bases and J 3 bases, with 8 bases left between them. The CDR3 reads CASSYSGRDTEAFF. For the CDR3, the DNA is TGTGCCAGCAGTTACTCGGGCCGGGACACTGAAGCTTTCTTT.

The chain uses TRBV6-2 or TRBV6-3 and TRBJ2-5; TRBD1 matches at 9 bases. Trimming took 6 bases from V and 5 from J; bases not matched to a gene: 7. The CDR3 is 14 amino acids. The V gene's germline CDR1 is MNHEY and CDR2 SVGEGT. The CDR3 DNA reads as TGTGCCAGCAGCCAACAGGGGGCTTCGGAGACCCAGTACTTC. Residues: CASSQQGASETQYF.

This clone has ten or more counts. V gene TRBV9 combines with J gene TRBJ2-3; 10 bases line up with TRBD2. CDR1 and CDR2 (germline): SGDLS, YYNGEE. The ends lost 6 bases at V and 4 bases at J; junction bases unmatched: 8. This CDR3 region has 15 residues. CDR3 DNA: TGTGCCAGCACCCGGGGGGGACTAGCGTCAGATACGCAGTATTTT. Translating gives CASTRGGLASDTQYF.

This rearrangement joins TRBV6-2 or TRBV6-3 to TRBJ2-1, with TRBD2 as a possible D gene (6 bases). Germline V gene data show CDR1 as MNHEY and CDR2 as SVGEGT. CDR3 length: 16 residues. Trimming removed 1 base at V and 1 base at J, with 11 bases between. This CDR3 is CASSYLAVRSYNEQFF. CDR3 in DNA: TGTGCCAGCAGTTACTTAGCGGTCAGATCCTACAATGAGCAGTTCTTC.